Presented here are 8 T cell receptor beta chains from one specimen sequenced in a study of CD8 T cells in ankylosing spondylitis. Their recognized antigens are unknown. Study-wide results and limits: Blood of patients with ankylosing spondylitis appeared to be characterized by a TCR beta motif of 8 or 9 highly homologous variants.

TCRdb re-derived calls from the 5' RACE reads in MiXCR, one entry per CDR3 protein. The table shows roughly 440,000 distinct CDR3 sequences, with roughly 15% occurring only once. The specimen sequenced was blood, either unsorted or a sorted T cell fraction (not recorded which). The receptors shown here come from a male donor with ankylosing spondylitis.

This clonotype was seen more than once but under ten times. The V call is TRBV11-2, the J call TRBJ2-2, with 11 bases identical to TRBD2. Germline CDR1 is SGHAT and CDR2 is FQNNGV. The junction had 3 bases not matched to a gene; V was cut back by 3 bases and J by 3 bases. The CDR3 has 16 residues. The CDR3 protein is CASSFSGREYTGELFF. The CDR3 DNA sequence: TGTGCCAGCAGCTTTAGCGGGAGGGAATACACCGGGGAGCTGTTTTTT.

This clonotype was counted only a few times. The V gene is TRBV7-8, the J gene TRBJ2-5; D unclear. This CDR3 is 17 amino acids long. Germline lookup yields CDR1 SGHVS and CDR2 FQNEAQ. V was cut by 1 base and J by 1 base, with 16 bases left in between. The CDR3 loop reads CASSLGLIVVTQETQYF. CDR3 coding DNA: TGTGCCAGCAGCTTAGGGCTCATAGTTGTGACCCAAGAGACCCAGTACTTC.

This clonotype was detected only a few times. This chain connects TRBV9 to TRBJ2-2; D may be TRBD1 (6 bases). V was shortened by 2 bases and J by 8 bases, with 16 bases between the two germline ends. This CDR3 comprises 15 residues. Per the germline V gene, CDR1 is SGDLS and CDR2 is YYNGEE. The CDR3 sequence is CASSVQQGVRGELFF. CDR3 nucleotides: TGTGCCAGCAGCGTCCAACAGGGAGTCAGAGGGGAGCTGTTTTTT.

This clonotype was seen repeatedly, ten times or more. This rearrangement joins TRBV4-3 to TRBJ2-7; D might be TRBD1 or TRBD2, each matching 5 bases. Germline lookup yields CDR1 LGHNA and CDR2 YSLEER. The CDR3 has 14 amino acids. V was trimmed by 0 bases and J by 3 bases, leaving 9 bases between them. The CDR3 loop is CASSQDRGGYEQYF. CDR3 nucleotides: TGCGCCAGCAGCCAAGATCGGGGCGGCTACGAGCAGTACTTC.

The rearrangement joins TRBV5-5 to TRBJ2-5; 7 positions agree with TRBD1. CDR3 length equals 15 residues. Germline trimming cut 1 base from V and 2 bases from J; bases unmatched to any gene: 5. The germline V gene has CDR1 SGHKS and CDR2 YYEKEE (reference sequence). DNA of the CDR3: TGTGCCAGCAGCTTGACCCCGGGACAGCAAGAGACCCAGTACTTC. Its translation is CASSLTPGQQETQYF.

V gene TRBV7-2 combines with J gene TRBJ2-1, with 8 bases matching TRBD2. Germline V gene data show CDR1 as SGHTA and CDR2 as FQGNSA. The CDR3 consists of 15 residues. Unmatched junction bases numbered 8, after V lost 3 bases and J lost 7 bases. CDR3 protein: CASSFGAGASNEQFF. The CDR3 nucleotides are TGTGCCAGCAGCTTCGGAGCGGGAGCTTCGAATGAGCAGTTCTTC.

This clonotype was recorded a few times. The rearrangement uses TRBV5-6 and TRBJ2-1; TRBD1 matches 8 bases. The CDR3 contains 15 residues. V was clipped by 3 bases and J by 9 bases; unmatched bases: 11. CDR1 and CDR2 (germline): SGHDT, YYEEEE. The CDR3 DNA sequence: TGTGCCAGCAGCTCCGGGACAGGTGGGTTTAGTGAGCAGTTCTTC. Its translation: CASSSGTGGFSEQFF.

The gene calls are TRBV6-2 or TRBV6-3 and TRBJ1-1, with 8 bases matching TRBD1. The germline V gene encodes CDR1 MNHEY and CDR2 SVGEGT. This CDR3 region has 18 residues. V shed 6 bases, J shed 2 bases, and the junction held 17 bases outside the gene matches. The CDR3 spells CASRAPPGAGGSNTEAFF. As DNA, the CDR3 is TGTGCCAGCAGAGCTCCCCCGGGCGCAGGGGGCTCCAACACTGAAGCTTTCTTT.